This T cell receptor (beta chain) was captured by sequencing in a study of blood T cell repertoires in COVID-19. V was trimmed by 5 bases and J by 2 bases, leaving 18 bases between them. The CDR3 spans 15 residues. The germline gives CDR1 SQVTM, CDR2 ANQGSEA. The repertoire was sequenced with immunoSEQ multiplex PCR; TCRdb's copy has only in-frame clones and lacks some. The sample includes about 48,000 clones, 70% to 90% of them seen just once. The TCR was taken from a human donor in a cohort sampled during active COVID-19. The donor label of this sample is uncertain. V usage is TRBV29-1 and J usage is TRBJ1-1, with a tentative D call TRBD1 (5 bases). Sequencing was performed on peripheral blood. The chain's CDR3 is CSVFGGRQKNTEAFF. The CDR3 DNA sequence: TGCAGCGTTTTCGGCGGCCGACAGAAAAACACTGAAGCTTTCTTT.